This is a list of T cell receptor beta chains from one sample in a study of control samples from healthy donors and cancer patients. Clones were read by immunoSEQ multiplex PCR, and TCRdb kept only the in-frame ones, dropping some. The table records about 270,000 clones, over 75% of them present only once. The sample taken for sequencing was PBMCs. The receptors stem from a woman aged 55 to 70 with lung cancer. Each CDR3 is given with its conserved first and last residue. The D gene is left open where the match is weak. Some rows have no size entry. The others give once, few or many, or a class for an expanded clone.

v_call	d_call	j_call	clone_size	cdr3_aa	cdr3_nt
TRBV5-1	.	TRBJ2-4	.	CASSLATGWGNIQYF	TGCGCCAGCAGCTTGGCCACGGGGTGGGGAAACATTCAGTACTTC
TRBV2	.	TRBJ1-3	.	CASSVSRGNTIYF	TGTGCCAGCAGCGTTAGTCGTGGAAACACCATATATTTT
TRBV2	TRBD1	TRBJ2-3	.	CASRDRGDPHF	TGTGCCAGCAGGGACAGGGGTGATCCGCATTTT
TRBV11-3	.	TRBJ2-3	.	CASSPRYRDTQYF	TGTGCCAGCAGCCCACGATACAGGGATACGCAGTATTTT
TRBV5-1	.	TRBJ2-5	.	CASTAPPKETQYF	TGCGCCAGCACCGCCCCCCCAAAAGAGACCCAGTACTTC
TRBV10-2	.	TRBJ2-3	.	CASSESGGTDTQYF	TGCGCCAGCAGTGAAAGCGGAGGGACAGATACGCAGTATTTT
TRBV7-8	.	TRBJ1-6	.	CASSLTVSPLHF	TGTGCCAGCAGCTTAACGGTCTCACCCCTCCACTTT
TRBV28	.	TRBJ2-1	.	CASAPQGFEQFF	TGTGCCAGCGCCCCACAGGGTTTTGAGCAGTTCTTC
TRBV28	.	TRBJ2-5	once	CASSKQETQYF	TGTGCCAGCAGTAAACAAGAGACCCAGTACTTC
TRBV4-2	.	TRBJ1-5	few	CASSQDGAGGRAEPQHF	TGTGCCAGCAGCCAAGATGGAGCAGGCGGGCGAGCGGAGCCCCAGCATTTT
TRBV6-6	.	TRBJ1-1	.	CASSPAGTEAFF	TGTGCCAGCAGCCCGGCTGGTACTGAAGCTTTCTTT
TRBV30	.	TRBJ2-2	.	CAWSPLFTGGELFF	TGTGCCTGGAGTCCCCTTTTTACCGGCGGGGAGCTGTTTTTT
TRBV19	.	TRBJ1-2	.	CASSPVYRYYGYTF	TGTGCCAGTAGTCCAGTCTATCGGTACTATGGCTACACCTTC
TRBV19	.	TRBJ1-2	.	CASSIANQRSHNYGYTF	TGTGCCAGTAGTATAGCAAACCAACGCAGCCATAACTATGGCTACACCTTC
TRBV5-1	TRBD1	TRBJ1-3	few	CASSPGTVSGNTIYF	TGCGCCAGCAGCCCCGGGACAGTCTCTGGAAACACCATATATTTT
TRBV15	TRBD1	TRBJ2-7	few	CATSRDFGTGNEQYF	TGTGCCACCAGCAGAGATTTCGGGACAGGGAACGAGCAGTACTTC
TRBV4-1	.	TRBJ2-1	few	CASSQDSLGPYNEQFF	TGCGCCAGCAGCCAAGATTCCCTCGGCCCCTACAATGAGCAGTTCTTC
TRBV7-9	TRBD1	TRBJ1-2	.	CASSPPRTGGVYTF	TGTGCCAGCAGCCCGCCACGGACAGGGGGAGTCTACACCTTC
TRBV6-5	.	TRBJ1-1	.	CASSYQDKGTEAFF	TGTGCCAGCAGTTACCAGGACAAGGGCACTGAAGCTTTCTTT
TRBV27	.	TRBJ2-7	many	CASSLAPPYEQYF	TGTGCCAGCAGTTTAGCTCCCCCCTACGAGCAGTACTTC
TRBV24-1	TRBD1	TRBJ2-7	.	CATSDPNRGRDEQYF	TGTGCCACCAGTGATCCCAACAGGGGGCGCGACGAGCAGTACTTC
TRBV11-2	TRBD2	TRBJ2-1	.	CASSLGAGGLFYEQFF	TGTGCCAGCAGCTTAGGGGCGGGAGGCCTTTTCTATGAGCAGTTCTTC
TRBV12-3/TRBV12-4	.	TRBJ2-1	.	CASSLDGSNEQFF	TGTGCCAGCAGTTTAGATGGGAGCAATGAGCAGTTCTTC
TRBV5-5	TRBD1	TRBJ1-5	few	CASSWSDRALNQPQHF	TGTGCCAGCAGCTGGTCGGACAGGGCCCTCAATCAGCCCCAGCATTTT
TRBV3-1/TRBV3-2	TRBD1	TRBJ1-2	.	CASSEGQLYGYTF	TGTGCCAGCAGTGAGGGACAGCTCTATGGCTACACCTTC
TRBV5-4	.	TRBJ2-1	.	CASSQSDRSYNEQFF	TGTGCCAGCAGCCAATCCGACAGATCCTACAATGAGCAGTTCTTC
TRBV6-6	TRBD2	TRBJ2-5	.	CASSGLAGGETQYF	TGTGCCAGCAGCGGACTAGCGGGAGGGGAGACCCAGTACTTC
TRBV5-1	TRBD1	TRBJ2-7	.	CASSLQGNSYEQYF	TGCGCCAGCAGCTTACAGGGGAACTCCTACGAGCAGTACTTC
TRBV6-5	.	TRBJ1-1	.	CASRGPMNTEAFF	TGTGCCAGCAGGGGACCGATGAACACTGAAGCTTTCTTT
TRBV10-3	.	TRBJ1-5	once	CAISDRESNQPQHF	TGTGCCATCAGTGACAGGGAAAGCAATCAGCCCCAGCATTTT
TRBV15	TRBD1	TRBJ2-5	few	CATSREGQGGGTETQYF	TGTGCCACCAGCAGAGAGGGACAGGGAGGTGGGACGGAGACCCAGTACTTC
TRBV18	.	TRBJ1-5	.	CASSLEATGFKPQHF	TGTGCCAGCTCACTAGAAGCAACAGGGTTTAAGCCCCAGCATTTT
TRBV7-9	.	TRBJ1-5	.	CASSLGGGYGQPQHF	TGTGCCAGCAGCTTGGGGGGTGGTTACGGCCAGCCCCAGCATTTT
TRBV14	.	TRBJ2-7	.	CASSQSYEQYF	TGTGCCAGCAGCCAAAGTTACGAGCAGTACTTC
TRBV18	.	TRBJ2-7	.	CASSPPASSEQYF	TGTGCCAGCTCACCACCCGCCTCTTCCGAGCAGTACTTC
TRBV18	.	TRBJ2-6	.	CASSPDTGSSGANVLTF	TGTGCCAGCTCACCGGATACAGGATCTTCTGGGGCCAACGTCCTGACTTTC
TRBV2	.	TRBJ1-5	.	CASTRSGEPQHF	TGTGCCAGCACTCGATCGGGGGAGCCCCAGCATTTT
TRBV10-3	.	TRBJ1-2	.	CAIREDSYGYTF	TGTGCCATCAGGGAGGACTCCTATGGCTACACCTTC
TRBV5-1	TRBD1	TRBJ1-3	.	CASSNTGGENTIYF	TGCGCCAGCAGCAACACAGGGGGAGAAAACACCATATATTTT
TRBV9	.	TRBJ2-5	.	CASSFVAEEETQYF	TGTGCCAGCAGCTTTGTGGCGGAGGAAGAGACCCAGTACTTC
TRBV18	TRBD1	TRBJ2-7	few	CASSPSGQGFYEQYF	TGTGCCAGCTCACCTTCAGGACAGGGGTTCTACGAGCAGTACTTC
TRBV4-1	.	TRBJ1-1	.	CASSQRGIKYTEAFF	TGCGCCAGCAGCCAACGGGGTATCAAGTACACTGAAGCTTTCTTT
TRBV5-8	TRBD1	TRBJ2-7	.	CASSLIGQDYEQYF	TGTGCCAGCAGCTTGATAGGACAGGACTACGAGCAGTACTTC
TRBV27	.	TRBJ2-7	.	CARQTTDGQTYEQYF	TGTGCCAGGCAAACAACGGACGGCCAAACCTACGAGCAGTACTTC
TRBV27	.	TRBJ2-5	.	CASSPGRVGTQYF	TGTGCCAGCAGCCCCGGGCGGGTGGGGACCCAGTACTTC
TRBV10-1	.	TRBJ2-6	.	CASSESAGPGANVLTF	TGCGCCAGCAGTGAGTCGGCAGGTCCTGGGGCCAACGTCCTGACTTTC
TRBV2	.	TRBJ1-1	.	CASSRDQNTEAFF	TGTGCCAGCAGTCGAGACCAGAACACTGAAGCTTTCTTT
TRBV19	.	TRBJ2-7	.	CASSKGGSYEQYF	TGTGCCAGTAGTAAGGGGGGATCCTACGAGCAGTACTTC
TRBV19	.	TRBJ2-7	few	CASSTAIAGEQYF	TGTGCCAGTAGTACCGCGATCGCCGGCGAGCAGTACTTC
TRBV7-2	.	TRBJ1-2	.	CASSLAGAKGYTF	TGTGCCAGCAGCTTAGCGGGGGCAAAGGGCTACACCTTC
TRBV3-1/TRBV3-2	.	TRBJ1-1	.	CASSQINTEAFF	TGTGCCAGCAGCCAAATAAACACTGAAGCTTTCTTT
TRBV6-5	.	TRBJ1-1	.	CASSYSIIQGKAFF	TGTGCCAGCAGTTACTCGATTATCCAGGGGAAGGCTTTCTTT
TRBV10-3	.	TRBJ1-4	once	CAIGEGVREKLFF	TGTGCCATCGGAGAGGGGGTAAGGGAAAAACTGTTTTTT
TRBV19	TRBD1	TRBJ1-4	once	CASSKPGQGHEKLFF	TGTGCCAGTAGCAAGCCAGGACAGGGGCATGAAAAACTGTTTTTT
TRBV19	TRBD2	TRBJ2-3	.	CASRRSGTSTDTQYF	TGTGCCAGTAGACGCAGCGGGACTAGCACAGATACGCAGTATTTT
TRBV6-5	.	TRBJ1-6	.	CASSYTDWGNPPLHF	TGTGCCAGCAGTTACACCGACTGGGGGAATCCACCCCTCCACTTT
TRBV28	.	TRBJ2-7	.	CASRQGGSYEQYF	TGTGCCAGCAGACAGGGAGGCTCCTACGAGCAGTACTTC
TRBV5-5	TRBD1	TRBJ1-1	.	CASSLARTGFSEAFF	TGTGCCAGCAGCTTGGCCCGGACAGGCTTTAGTGAAGCTTTCTTT
TRBV14	.	TRBJ1-1	once	CASSQVGNTEAFF	TGTGCCAGCAGCCAAGTTGGGAATACTGAAGCTTTCTTT